The T cell receptor beta chain described here comes from a study of human T cells and chemical hapten exposure. Overall study context: There were per-sample TCR yield variations, arising mainly from small pooled library volume differences.

The sample's time point: healthy volunteer bleed at 2 weeks. The authors' total RNA extraction used unfractionated whole blood. TCRdb redid the calling of the RACE reads with MiXCR, one entry per CDR3 protein. Of around 130,000 distinct CDR3 sequences detected, 9% to 10% appear once; the ten largest clones hold around 2%. Sequencing was carried out using whole blood. The sequence was collected from a male donor in good health. Some clones in this sample may be carry-over from other donors' samples.

The DNA for the CDR3 is TGTGCCAGCAGCGAGTTGATTGGGGGCACAGATACGCAGTATTTT. Translating it yields CASSELIGGTDTQYF. The chain carries TRBV7-8 and TRBJ2-3, with D unclear. Trimming shortened V by 5 bases and J by 1 base, and 13 bases separated the two germline ends. The CDR3 extends over 15 amino acids. Germline V gives CDR1 SGHVS, CDR2 FQNEAQ.